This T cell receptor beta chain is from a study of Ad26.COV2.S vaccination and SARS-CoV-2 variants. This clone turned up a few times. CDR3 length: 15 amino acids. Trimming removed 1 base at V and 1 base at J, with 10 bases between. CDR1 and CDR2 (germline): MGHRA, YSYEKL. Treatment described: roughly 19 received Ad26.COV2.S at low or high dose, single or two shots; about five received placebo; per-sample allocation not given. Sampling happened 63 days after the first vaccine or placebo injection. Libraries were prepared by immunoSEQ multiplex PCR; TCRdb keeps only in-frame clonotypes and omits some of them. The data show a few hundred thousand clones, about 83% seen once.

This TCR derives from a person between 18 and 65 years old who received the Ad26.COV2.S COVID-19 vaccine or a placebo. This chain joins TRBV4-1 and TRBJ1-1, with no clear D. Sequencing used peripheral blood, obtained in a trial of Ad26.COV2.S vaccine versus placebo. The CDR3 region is CASSQALPPNTEAFF. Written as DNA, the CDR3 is TGCGCCAGCAGCCAAGCCCTACCCCCGAACACTGAAGCTTTCTTT.